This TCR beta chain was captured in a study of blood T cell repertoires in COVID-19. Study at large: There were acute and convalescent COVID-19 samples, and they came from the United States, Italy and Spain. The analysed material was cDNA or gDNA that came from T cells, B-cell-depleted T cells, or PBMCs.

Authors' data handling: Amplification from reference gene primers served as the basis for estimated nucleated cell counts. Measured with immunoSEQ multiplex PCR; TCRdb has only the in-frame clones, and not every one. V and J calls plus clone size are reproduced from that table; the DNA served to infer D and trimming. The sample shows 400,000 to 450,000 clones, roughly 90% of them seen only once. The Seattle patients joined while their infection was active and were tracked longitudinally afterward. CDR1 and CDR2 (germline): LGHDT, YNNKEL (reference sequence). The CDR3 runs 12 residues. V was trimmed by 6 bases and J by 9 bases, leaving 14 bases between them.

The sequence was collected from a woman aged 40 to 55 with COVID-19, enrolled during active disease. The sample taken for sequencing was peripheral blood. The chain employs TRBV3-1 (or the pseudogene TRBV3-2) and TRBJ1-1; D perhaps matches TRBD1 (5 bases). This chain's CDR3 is CASSPLGRQAFF. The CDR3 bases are TGTGCCAGCAGTCCGCTGGGGCGACAAGCTTTCTTT.